The next 29 T cell receptor beta chains were all read from a single sample in a study of vaccination effects on CD4 cells after COVID-19. The data were produced by immunoSEQ multiplex PCR, yet TCRdb's version contains in-frame clones alone and is incomplete. Of about 73,000 clones in the sample, 65% to 80% were seen once. CD4+ T cell isolation took place after less than 13 days of culture. Participants each got two BNT162b2 or mRNA-1273 vaccine doses. The antigens these receptors bind are not known. The sequenced sample was CD4+ T cells from PBMCs cultured without peptide, obtained after COVID-19 vaccination. These receptors all stem from a human donor who received a COVID-19 vaccine.

The chain employs TRBV5-1 and TRBJ1-3, with D perhaps TRBD1 (5 bases). Germline loops: CDR1 SGHRS, CDR2 YFSETQ. V was trimmed by 2 bases and J by 4 bases, leaving 10 bases between them. The CDR3 loop spans 14 amino acids. The CDR3 sequence is CASSFRGDGNTIYF. Written as DNA, the CDR3 is TGCGCCAGCAGCTTTAGGGGCGACGGAAACACCATATATTTT.

This clone has only one observation. The chain is built from TRBV7-8 and TRBJ2-7, with 8 bases aligning to TRBD1. Germline trimming cut 1 base from V and 2 bases from J; bases unmatched to any gene: 4. This CDR3 is 15 amino acids long. The germline CDR1 and CDR2 sequences are SGHVS and FQNEAQ. The CDR3 DNA is TGTGCCAGCAGCTTAGTGCGGACAGGGACCTACGAGCAGTACGTC. Amino acids: CASSLVRTGTYEQYV.

This chain links TRBV18 with TRBJ1-5; possible D gene TRBD1, 5 bases. The CDR3 extends over 12 amino acids. With 6 bases removed from V and 3 bases from J, the gap between germline ends came to 6 bases. Per germline, CDR1 KGHSH and CDR2 LQKENI. The CDR3 sequence: CASSGDNQPQHF. For the CDR3, the DNA is TGTGCCAGCTCGGGGGACAATCAGCCCCAGCATTTT.

The chain couples TRBV9 to TRBJ1-1; a weak D match, TRBD1 (6 bases). The germline V gene encodes CDR1 SGDLS and CDR2 YYNGEE. V was shortened by 2 bases and J by 1 base, with 9 bases between the two germline ends. This CDR3 is built from 14 residues. The CDR3 DNA reads TGTGCCAGCAGCGTCCAAGGGGGGAACACTGAAGCTTTCTTT. It translates to CASSVQGGNTEAFF.

The rearrangement links TRBV2 to TRBJ1-1; D might be TRBD1 (6 bases). The length of the CDR3 is 14 residues. V lost 6 bases to trimming and J lost 6 bases, with 17 bases between them. Germline V gene lookup returns CDR1 SNHLY and CDR2 FYNNEI. DNA for the CDR3: TGTGCCAGCAGAGGGTTGGGGAGGGGGTCTGAAGCTTTCTTT. Translated, it gives CASRGLGRGSEAFF.

This sequence joins TRBV12-5 and TRBJ2-5, with 9 positions matching TRBD1. CDR1 and CDR2 from the germline V gene are LGHNT and FRNRAP. The CDR3 is made up of 16 amino acids. The V and J ends lost 6 bases and 3 bases, in that order; junction bases with no gene match: 11. CDR3 DNA sequence: TGTGCTAGTGGCCCGGGACAGGGAGGAGGGAAAGAGACCCAGTACTTC. This sequence encodes CASGPGQGGGKETQYF.

The chain combines TRBV9 with TRBJ2-1; 7 nucleotides line up with TRBD2. The CDR3 has 16 amino acids. Germline trimming cut 0 bases from V and 3 bases from J; bases unmatched to any gene: 6. Looked up from germline, CDR1 is SGDLS and CDR2 is YYNGEE. CDR3 coding DNA: TGTGCCAGCAGCGTAGGATCTAGCGGTGGCTACAATGAGCAGTTCTTC. It encodes CASSVGSSGGYNEQFF.

The CDR3 bases are TGCGCCAGCAGCTTGGCTTCCGGGACAGGGGTATCACCCCTCCACTTT. Translating gives CASSLASGTGVSPLHF. The J gene is TRBJ1-6, the V gene TRBV5-1; 10 nucleotides agree with TRBD1. J lost 10 bases, V lost 0 bases, and 7 bases had no gene match. This CDR3 contains 16 residues. Per germline, CDR1 SGHRS and CDR2 YFSETQ.

This clone came up once. The V gene is TRBV3-1 (or the pseudogene TRBV3-2), the J gene TRBJ1-2; D remains unclear. V gave up 3 bases and J gave up 8 bases, with 4 bases separating them. The CDR3 loop spans 10 amino acids. Germline V gene sequence: CDR1 LGHDT, CDR2 YNNKEL (reference sequence). CDR3 sequence reads: CASSHEGYTF. The CDR3 DNA reads TGTGCCAGCAGCCATGAAGGCTACACCTTC.

The chain recombines TRBV6-5 with TRBJ1-3; D gene unclear. Germline V lookup: CDR1 MNHEY, CDR2 SVGAGI. The germline V and J ends were trimmed by 7 bases and 0 bases, with 13 bases remaining between them. This CDR3 is built from 15 residues. The CDR3 loop reads CASKEDGSSGNTIYF. The CDR3 nucleotides read TGTGCCAGCAAAGAGGACGGATCCTCTGGAAACACCATATATTTT.

The rearrangement links TRBV5-1 to TRBJ2-5; D not certain. The CDR3 is 12 residues long. V lost 5 bases to trimming and J lost 3 bases, with 8 bases between them. Looked up from germline, CDR1 is SGHRS and CDR2 is YFSETQ. The CDR3 spells CASRYQEETQYF. The CDR3 DNA is TGCGCCAGCAGATACCAGGAAGAGACCCAGTACTTC.

This clone has just a few counts. This chain links TRBV24-1 with TRBJ1-5; 9 nucleotides match TRBD1. Trimming at V came to 10 bases and at J to 2 bases, leaving 11 bases not matched to a gene. There are 16 residues in the CDR3. Germline V lookup: CDR1 KGHDR, CDR2 SFDVKD. The CDR3 region is CATHPGQGRGNQPQHF. CDR3 in DNA: TGTGCCACTCATCCGGGACAGGGCAGGGGCAATCAGCCCCAGCATTTT.

Concerning this clone itself: Compared with germline, one end of the junction differs, possibly owing to a read error. The J gene is TRBJ1-1, the V gene TRBV6-5; D unresolved. This CDR3 region has 13 residues. The germline V gene has CDR1 MNHEY and CDR2 SVGAGI. The CDR3 spells CASRADTNAEAFF. The CDR3, as DNA: TGTGCCAGCCGGGCTGATACGAACGCTGAAGCTTTCTTT.

There are a few counts of this clone. The chain employs TRBV7-2 and TRBJ1-5; no firm D call. Germline-derived CDR1 and CDR2 are SGHTA and FQGNSA. The CDR3 contains 16 residues. Trimming pared 3 bases from V and 0 bases from J, leaving 12 bases between. The CDR3 nucleotides are TGTGCCAGCAGCTTGGGCACACCCTATAGCAATCAGCCCCAGCATTTT. This gives the protein CASSLGTPYSNQPQHF.

The chain links TRBV19 to TRBJ2-2; TRBD2 is a possible D gene (6 bases). This CDR3 is 15 amino acids long. Trimming stripped 2 bases from V and 5 bases from J, with 12 bases between. CDR1 and CDR2 (germline): LNHDA, SQIVND (reference sequence). The CDR3: CASSIKSRGTGELFF. CDR3 bases: TGTGCCAGTAGTATAAAGAGTCGGGGGACCGGGGAGCTGTTTTTT.

The chain uses TRBV9 and TRBJ2-5; 8 bases fit TRBD2. The J segment lost 6 bases and the V segment lost 0 bases, leaving 16 bases of the junction unmatched. Germline V CDR1 and CDR2: SGDLS, YYNGEE. CDR3 size: 18 residues. The CDR3 nucleotides read TGTGCCAGCAGCGTAGAGTCTGGCGCGGGGGGCCTAAAGAAGACCCAGTACTTC. This translates into CASSVESGAGGLKKTQYF.

The chain uses TRBV7-3 and TRBJ2-1; possible D gene TRBD2, 7 bases. CDR1 is SGHTA and CDR2 is FQGTGA in the germline V gene. The CDR3 is made up of 15 amino acids. With 2 bases removed from V and 2 bases from J, the gap between germline ends came to 10 bases. CDR3 DNA sequence: TGTGCCAGCAGCTTAGGCGGGGGCACCTACAATGAGCAGTTCTTC. This gives the protein CASSLGGGTYNEQFF.

This chain uses TRBV5-1 with TRBJ1-1, with 7 bases that match TRBD1. There are 15 residues in the CDR3. V gave up 0 bases and J gave up 7 bases; unmatched junction bases: 9. Germline CDR1 and CDR2: SGHRS and YFSETQ. DNA for the CDR3: TGCGCCAGCAGCTTGGTAGGTGGGCAGGGGGTTGAAGCTTTCTTT. Translated: CASSLVGGQGVEAFF.

The chain links TRBV2 to TRBJ1-1; D not certain. Germline loops: CDR1 SNHLY, CDR2 FYNNEI. The length of the CDR3 is 13 residues. V was trimmed by 7 bases and J by 1 base, leaving 10 bases between them. CDR3 sequence reads: CASIRSPNTEAFF. In DNA form, the CDR3 reads TGTGCCAGCATAAGGAGCCCGAACACTGAAGCTTTCTTT. The full variable domain, in which reference TRBV2 and TRBJ1-1 provide the parts outside the CDR3, is EPEVTQTPSHQVTQMGQEVILRCVPISNHLYFYWYRQILGQKVEFLVSFYNNEISEKSEIFDDQFSVERPDGSNFTLKIRSTKLEDSAMYFCASIRSPNTEAFFGQGTRLTVV.

This rearrangement joins TRBV9 to TRBJ2-1; D gene uncertain. Germline loops: CDR1 SGDLS, CDR2 YYNGEE. Between the trimmed V and J ends, which lost 0 bases and 6 bases, there was a span of 13 bases. The CDR3 is 15 residues long. The CDR3 reads CASSVVQGLGNEQFF. The CDR3, as DNA: TGTGCCAGCAGCGTAGTACAAGGGTTAGGCAATGAGCAGTTCTTC. Filled out from reference TRBV9 and TRBJ2-1, the complete variable domain reads DSGVTQTPKHLITATGQRVTLRCSPRSGDLSVYWYQQSLDQGLQFLIQYYNGEERAKGNILERFSAQQFPDLHSELNLSSLELGDSALYFCASSVVQGLGNEQFFGPGTRLTVL.

This chain links TRBV9 with TRBJ1-5; TRBD1 matches at 7 bases. Per the germline V gene, CDR1 is SGDLS and CDR2 is YYNGEE. This CDR3 has 14 residues. With 3 bases clipped from V and 6 bases from J, the junction kept 6 bases outside the gene matches. The CDR3 nucleotides read TGTGCCAGCAGCGCAAACAGGGGTAGTCAGCCCCAGCATTTT. Amino acids: CASSANRGSQPQHF.

This chain connects TRBV18 to TRBJ1-6; possibly TRBD1 for D (6 bases). The length of the CDR3 is 14 residues. V was pared by 4 bases and J by 6 bases, with 10 bases between. The V gene's germline CDR1 is KGHSH and CDR2 LQKENI. In nucleotides, the CDR3 is TGTGCCAGCTCACTCGACAGGCTTAATTCACCCCTCCACTTT. It specifies CASSLDRLNSPLHF. Full variable domain (missing parts from reference TRBV18 and TRBJ1-6): NAGVMQNPRHLVRRRGQEARLRCSPMKGHSHVYWYRQLPEEGLKFMVYLQKENIIDESGMPKERFSAEFPKEGPSILRIQQVVRGDSAAYFCASSLDRLNSPLHFGNGTRLTVT.

The chain recombines TRBV7-9 with TRBJ1-5; the D is unclear. The CDR3 runs to 12 residues. Germline values: CDR1 SEHNR, CDR2 FQNEAQ (reference sequence). V was clipped by 5 bases and J by 6 bases, with 8 bases between them. The CDR3 reads CASSVGSQPQHF. The CDR3 DNA sequence: TGTGCCAGCAGCGTAGGGAGTCAGCCCCAGCATTTT.

The V and J genes are TRBV6-5 and TRBJ1-2; 9 nucleotides line up with TRBD1. Germline V lookup: CDR1 MNHEY, CDR2 SVGAGI. J gave up 1 base and V 5 bases, and 5 bases lay outside the gene matches. The CDR3 loop spans 15 amino acids. The CDR3 DNA sequence: TGTGCCAGCAGTACCCCGACAGGGGGTAACTATGGCTACACCTTC. Translated: CASSTPTGGNYGYTF.

V is TRBV6-5 and J is TRBJ1-1, with D tentatively TRBD1 (5 bases). Germline V gene sequence: CDR1 MNHEY, CDR2 SVGAGI. V lost 5 bases, J lost 11 bases, and 15 bases lay in between. The CDR3 sequence is 12 residues long. The CDR3 loop reads CASSQGPPGAFF. The DNA for the CDR3 is TGTGCCAGCAGTCAGGGCCCCCCGGGTGCTTTCTTT.

The rearrangement uses TRBV5-1 and TRBJ1-5; D call uncertain. The CDR3 is 14 amino acids. The V gene lost 4 bases and the J gene lost 2 bases, with 10 bases spanning the gap. The V gene's germline CDR1 is SGHRS and CDR2 YFSETQ. For the CDR3, the DNA is TGCGCCAGCAGCCCAGGCACGGGCAATCAGCCCCAGCATTTT. Residues: CASSPGTGNQPQHF.

In DNA form, the CDR3 reads TGTGCCAGCAGCTCCAGGGGCCCGGAGGAAGCTTTCTTT. This codes for CASSSRGPEEAFF. The chain combines TRBV7-9 with TRBJ1-1; D may be TRBD1 (6 bases). The germline V gene encodes CDR1 SEHNR and CDR2 FQNEAQ (reference sequence). Trimming left V 4 bases short and J 8 bases short, with 14 bases between. The CDR3 covers 13 residues. Together with reference TRBV7-9 and TRBJ1-1, the CDR3 gives the full variable domain: DTGVSQNPRHKITKRGQNVTFRCDPISEHNRLYWYRQTLGQGPEFLTYFQNEAQLEKSRLLSDRFSAERPKGSFSTLEIQRTEQGDSAMYLCASSSRGPEEAFFGQGTRLTVV.

The V gene is TRBV24-1, the J gene TRBJ2-3; D gene ambiguous. The germline CDR1 and CDR2 sequences are KGHDR and SFDVKD. Trimming cost V 7 bases and J 0 bases, with 1 base left between them. The CDR3 extends over 11 amino acids. As DNA, the CDR3 is TGTGCCACCAGGAGCACAGATACGCAGTATTTT. Translation: CATRSTDTQYF.

This clone was found a few times. The chain couples TRBV12-5 to TRBJ1-3, with D tentatively TRBD1 (5 bases). CDR1 is LGHNT and CDR2 is FRNRAP in the germline V gene. The CDR3 consists of 14 residues. V was shortened by 6 bases and J by 4 bases, with 13 bases between the two germline ends. CDR3 nucleotide sequence: TGTGCTAGTGGCCGCAGGGAGTTAGGAAACACCATATATTTT. Protein product: CASGRRELGNTIYF.